One and the same sample provided the 24 T cell receptor beta chains below, sequenced in a study of CD8 T cells in Susac syndrome. Random hexamers primed reverse transcription of about 0.45 to 1 ug RNA. TCRdb passed the immunoSEQ multiplex PCR reads through MiXCR, listing each CDR3 protein once. The table shows 180,000 or so distinct CDR3 sequences, with around 94% occurring only once. Sequencing was carried out using CD4+ T cells from PBMCs. These receptor sequences come from a human donor in good health.

This chain joins TRBV5-4 and TRBJ2-1; 8 bases are a match to TRBD2. CDR3 length: 18 residues. The V gene's germline CDR1 is SGHNT and CDR2 YYREEE (reference sequence). Trimming at V came to 6 bases and at J to 0 bases, leaving 14 bases not matched to a gene. In DNA form, the CDR3 reads TGTGCCAGCAACCCGGGGGGGGGCGGACGTCGCTCCTACAATGAGCAGTTCTTC. This encodes CASNPGGGGRRSYNEQFF. The full variable domain, rest sourced from reference TRBV5-4 and TRBJ2-1, is ETGVTQSPTHLIKTRGQQVTLRCSSQSGHNTVSWYQQALGQGPQFIFQYYREEENGRGNFPPRFSGLQFPNYSSELNVNALELDDSALYLCASNPGGGGRRSYNEQFFGPGTRLTVL.

The V gene is TRBV4-3, the J gene TRBJ2-3, with D possibly matching TRBD2 (5 bases). Trimming removed 4 bases at V and 3 bases at J, with 11 bases between. The CDR3 length is 14 residues. Germline loops: CDR1 LGHNA, CDR2 YSLEER. The CDR3 DNA reads as TGCGCCAGCAGCCCCGAGCCGGGGACAGATACGCAGTATTTT. Residues: CASSPEPGTDTQYF.

This chain links TRBV7-3 with TRBJ2-5, with a possible D match to TRBD2 (7 bases). CDR1 and CDR2 from the germline V gene are SGHTA and FQGTGA. V was shortened by 8 bases and J by 4 bases, with 17 bases between the two germline ends. The CDR3 spans 14 residues. In DNA, the CDR3 is TGTGCCAGCTGCCCCGGGGGGCCGGGAGAGACCCAGTACTTC. It translates to CASCPGGPGETQYF.

The chain uses TRBV27 and TRBJ2-7, with 7 bases fitting TRBD1. Germline CDR1 MNHEY, CDR2 SMNVEV (reference sequence). CDR3 length: 14 amino acids. V shed 4 bases and J 6 bases; nucleotides not matched to a gene: 9. The CDR3 sequence is CASSSTSTGIEQYF. CDR3 sequence (DNA): TGTGCCAGCAGTTCAACCTCGACAGGGATCGAGCAGTACTTC.

The CDR3 DNA reads TGCAGTGCACCAGACAGGGACCAAGAGACCCAGTACTTC. Translated: CSAPDRDQETQYF. The rearrangement uses TRBV20-1 and TRBJ2-5, with 7 bases lining up with TRBD1. The CDR3 sequence is 13 residues long. The junction had 4 bases not matched to a gene; V was cut back by 6 bases and J by 0 bases. Per the germline V gene, CDR1 is DFQATT and CDR2 is SNEGSKA (reference sequence).

The rearrangement joins TRBV20-1 to TRBJ2-7, with D perhaps matching TRBD1 (5 bases). Trimming stripped 2 bases from V and 6 bases from J, with 23 bases between. This CDR3 has 16 residues. Germline CDR1 and CDR2: DFQATT and SNEGSKA (reference sequence). CDR3 sequence: CSARKTVPRSNAEQYF. DNA of the CDR3: TGCAGTGCTAGAAAGACAGTTCCGCGGAGTAACGCCGAGCAGTACTTC.

About this clonotype itself: Relative to the germline gene, one junction end is altered; a read error may explain this. This chain connects TRBV4-2 to TRBJ1-3, with no clear D. This CDR3 comprises 13 residues. Germline V lookup: CDR1 LGHNA, CDR2 YNFKEQ. As DNA, the CDR3 is TGTGCCAGCAGCGAAGAACCTGGAAACACCATATATTTT. Translation gives CASSEEPGNTIYF.

V is TRBV19 and J is TRBJ2-5, with a weak D call TRBD2 (5 bases). CDR1 and CDR2 from the germline V gene are LNHDA and SQIVND (reference sequence). The V gene lost 3 bases and the J gene lost 1 base, with 15 bases spanning the gap. The CDR3 consists of 16 residues. CDR3 sequence reads: CASSIHGELSQETQYF. The CDR3 DNA follows: TGTGCCAGTAGTATTCACGGGGAGTTGTCCCAAGAGACCCAGTACTTC. The variable domain in full, completed from reference TRBV19 and TRBJ2-5, reads DGGITQSPKYLFRKEGQNVTLSCEQNLNHDAMYWYRQDPGQGLRLIYYSQIVNDFQKGDIAEGYSVSREKKESFPLTVTSAQKNPTAFYLCASSIHGELSQETQYFGPGTRLLVL.

The J gene is TRBJ2-5, the V gene TRBV29-1; D unresolved. Germline V gene lookup returns CDR1 SQVTM and CDR2 ANQGSEA. Trimming removed 3 bases from V and 0 bases from J, with 5 bases in between. The CDR3 extends over 12 amino acids. CDR3 in amino acids: CSVDGYQETQYF. The CDR3 nucleotides are TGCAGCGTTGATGGGTACCAAGAGACCCAGTACTTC.

The rearrangement links TRBV27 to TRBJ1-5; no definite D call. V was shortened by 5 bases and J by 7 bases, with 15 bases between the two germline ends. CDR1 MNHEY and CDR2 SMNVEV come from the germline V gene (reference sequence). The CDR3 contains 14 residues. The chain's CDR3 is CASSPRQVGQPQHF. Here the CDR3 DNA reads TGTGCCAGCAGTCCCCGGCAGGTTGGGCAGCCCCAGCATTTT.

This clonotype was detected once. This chain joins TRBV7-2 and TRBJ2-5; the match to TRBD1 covers 12 bases. CDR1 is SGHTA, CDR2 FQGNSA, per germline. There are 16 residues in the CDR3. Losses at the gene ends were 1 base for V and 5 bases for J; bases not matched to a gene: 5. CDR3 protein: CASSLEGTGGLETQYF. DNA for the CDR3: TGTGCCAGCAGCTTAGAGGGGACAGGGGGCTTGGAGACCCAGTACTTC.

The chain employs TRBV20-1 and TRBJ1-1; TRBD1 might be the D (5 bases). Germline values: CDR1 DFQATT, CDR2 SNEGSKA (reference sequence). Trimming cost V 1 base and J 3 bases, with 9 bases left between them. The CDR3 consists of 13 residues. CDR3 region: CSARGGWDTEAFF. CDR3 coding DNA: TGCAGTGCTAGAGGGGGCTGGGACACTGAAGCTTTCTTT.

This chain links TRBV30 with TRBJ1-2, with a possible D match to TRBD1 (5 bases). This CDR3 is built from 11 residues. Germline V lookup: CDR1 GTSNPN, CDR2 SVGIG (reference sequence). The DNA of the CDR3 is TGTGGCTTTGCTAGGGGATATGGCTACACCTTC. It encodes CGFARGYGYTF.

This chain uses TRBV2 with TRBJ2-2; D unresolved. This CDR3 has 12 amino acids. Germline V lookup: CDR1 SNHLY, CDR2 FYNNEI. The V and J ends lost 5 bases and 5 bases respectively, with 6 bases between them. The CDR3 nucleotides are TGTGCCAGCAGTCCCCTAACCGGGGAGCTGTTTTTT. Translation gives CASSPLTGELFF.

The chain joins TRBV15 to TRBJ2-5; D might be TRBD1 (5 bases). This CDR3 contains 17 residues. Germline loops: CDR1 LNHNV, CDR2 YYDKDF (reference sequence). Trimming stripped 1 base from V and 3 bases from J, with 18 bases between. CDR3 region: CATSRVAGLEQKETQYF. Here the CDR3 DNA reads TGTGCCACCAGCAGAGTTGCAGGGTTGGAACAGAAAGAGACCCAGTACTTC.

The rearrangement links TRBV6-5 to TRBJ2-7; D gene uncertain. Trimming took off 7 bases at V and 2 bases at J, with 9 bases between the two ends. The length of the CDR3 is 12 residues. Germline loops: CDR1 MNHEY, CDR2 SVGAGI. CDR3 nucleotides: TGTGCCAGCAATAGTGGGGCCTACGAGCAGTACTTC. This translates into CASNSGAYEQYF.

The chain recombines TRBV2 with TRBJ2-1; no firm D call. Germline CDR1 and CDR2: SNHLY and FYNNEI. The V end lost 6 bases, the J end lost 3 bases, and 9 bases lay between the germline ends. This CDR3 contains 13 residues. The CDR3 loop reads CASRERVYNEQFF. CDR3 DNA: TGTGCCAGCAGGGAACGGGTCTACAATGAGCAGTTCTTC.

The chain links TRBV3-1 to TRBJ2-1, with D perhaps TRBD1 or TRBD2 (5 bases each). Germline V gene lookup returns CDR1 LGHDT and CDR2 YNNKEL (reference sequence). CDR3 size: 15 residues. The V and J ends lost 6 bases and 6 bases respectively, with 18 bases between them. CDR3 residues: CASSRLYGTVNEQFF. The CDR3 DNA is TGTGCCAGCAGTCGACTATATGGGACCGTCAATGAGCAGTTCTTC.

V and J are TRBV20-1 and TRBJ2-5, with D maybe TRBD1 (6 bases). V was cut by 5 bases and J by 5 bases, with 15 bases left in between. Germline lookup yields CDR1 DFQATT and CDR2 SNEGSKA (reference sequence). CDR3 length: 13 amino acids. CDR3 coding DNA: TGCAGTGCTTTCCGGGACAACGAGGAGACCCAGTACTTC. Encoded protein: CSAFRDNEETQYF.

The chain uses TRBV29-1 and TRBJ2-7, with a weak D call TRBD2 (6 bases). V gave up 7 bases and J gave up 7 bases, with 17 bases separating them. The CDR3 extends over 12 amino acids. Per germline, CDR1 SQVTM and CDR2 ANQGSEA. CDR3 sequence: CSGAGPSWEQYF. CDR3 coding DNA: TGCAGCGGAGCGGGTCCCTCCTGGGAGCAGTACTTC.

The rearrangement joins TRBV25-1 to TRBJ2-5; D uncertain. Trimming pared 0 bases from V and 4 bases from J, leaving 9 bases between. Germline-derived CDR1 and CDR2 are MGHDK and SYGVNS. CDR3 length: 14 amino acids. The DNA for the CDR3 is TGTGCCAGCAGTGAATATACCGGATTAGAGACCCAGTACTTC. Translated: CASSEYTGLETQYF.

V is TRBV14 and J is TRBJ1-2; D remains ambiguous. The CDR3 runs 11 residues. Between the trimmed V and J ends, which lost 1 base and 13 bases, there was a span of 10 bases. CDR1 and CDR2 (germline): SGHDN, FVKESK. The CDR3 nucleotides read TGTGCCAGCAGCCAAGGTTATCGGCTCACCTTC. Residues: CASSQGYRLTF.

The chain couples TRBV7-2 to TRBJ2-7; D not resolved. CDR1 SGHTA and CDR2 FQGNSA come from the germline V gene. V lost 1 base, J lost 2 bases, and 12 bases lay in between. The CDR3 is 15 residues long. The CDR3 region has the DNA TGTGCCAGCAGCTTAGTGGCACTTCCTACCTACGAGCAGTACTTC. Translated: CASSLVALPTYEQYF.

The J gene is TRBJ2-3, the V gene TRBV9; possible D gene TRBD2, 6 bases. Deletions cut 4 bases from V and 0 bases from J, with 15 bases between. This CDR3 is 16 amino acids long. The germline V gene has CDR1 SGDLS and CDR2 YYNGEE. This chain's CDR3 is CASSPLAGISTDTQYF. For the CDR3, the DNA is TGTGCCAGCAGCCCTCTGGCGGGGATCAGCACAGATACGCAGTATTTT.